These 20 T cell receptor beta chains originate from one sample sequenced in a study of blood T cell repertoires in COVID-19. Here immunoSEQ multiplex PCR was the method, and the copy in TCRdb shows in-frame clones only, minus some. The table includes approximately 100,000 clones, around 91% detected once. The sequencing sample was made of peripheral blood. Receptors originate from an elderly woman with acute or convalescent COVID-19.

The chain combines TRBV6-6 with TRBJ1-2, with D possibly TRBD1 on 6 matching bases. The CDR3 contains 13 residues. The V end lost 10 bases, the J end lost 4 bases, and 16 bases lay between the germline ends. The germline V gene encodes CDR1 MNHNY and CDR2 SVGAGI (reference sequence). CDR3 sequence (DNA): TGTGCCACCTCCACGGGAGGGGGCTATGGCTACACCTTC. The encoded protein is CATSTGGGYGYTF.

The CDR3 bases are TGCGCCAGCAGCACCGGGACTAGCGGTAGCACAGATACGCAGTATTTT. Its translation is CASSTGTSGSTDTQYF. The chain combines TRBV5-1 with TRBJ2-3, with 11 positions matching TRBD2. Germline trimming cut 4 bases from V and 0 bases from J; bases unmatched to any gene: 4. This CDR3 region has 16 residues. Germline lookup yields CDR1 SGHRS and CDR2 YFSETQ.

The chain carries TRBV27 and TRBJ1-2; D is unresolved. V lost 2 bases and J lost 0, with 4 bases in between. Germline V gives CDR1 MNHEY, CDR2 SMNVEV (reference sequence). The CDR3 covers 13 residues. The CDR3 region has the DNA TGTGCCAGCAGTTTAGGAGCTAACTATGGCTACACCTTC. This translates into CASSLGANYGYTF.

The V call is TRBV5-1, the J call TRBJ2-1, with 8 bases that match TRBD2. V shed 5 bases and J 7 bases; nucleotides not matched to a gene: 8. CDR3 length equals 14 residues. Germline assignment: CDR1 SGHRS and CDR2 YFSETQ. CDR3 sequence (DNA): TGCGCCAGCAGTGAGCCGGGGGGGCGTAATGAGCAGTTCTTC. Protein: CASSEPGGRNEQFF.

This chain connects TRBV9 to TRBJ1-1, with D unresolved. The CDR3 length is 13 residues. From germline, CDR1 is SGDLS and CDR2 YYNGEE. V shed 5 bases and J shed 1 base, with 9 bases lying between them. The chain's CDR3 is CASSYAKNTEAFF. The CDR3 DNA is TGTGCCAGCAGTTACGCGAAGAACACTGAAGCTTTCTTT.

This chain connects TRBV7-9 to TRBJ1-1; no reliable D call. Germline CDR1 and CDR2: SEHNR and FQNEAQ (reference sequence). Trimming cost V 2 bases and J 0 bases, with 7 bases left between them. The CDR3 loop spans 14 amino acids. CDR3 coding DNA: TGTGCCAGCAGCTTATACGGGATGAACACTGAAGCTTTCTTT. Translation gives CASSLYGMNTEAFF.

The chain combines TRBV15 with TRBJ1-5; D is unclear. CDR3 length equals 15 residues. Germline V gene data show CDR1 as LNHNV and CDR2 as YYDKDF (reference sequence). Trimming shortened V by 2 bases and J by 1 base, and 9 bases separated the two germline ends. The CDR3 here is CATSRSPGSNQPQHF. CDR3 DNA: TGTGCCACCAGCAGATCCCCCGGGAGCAATCAGCCCCAGCATTTT.

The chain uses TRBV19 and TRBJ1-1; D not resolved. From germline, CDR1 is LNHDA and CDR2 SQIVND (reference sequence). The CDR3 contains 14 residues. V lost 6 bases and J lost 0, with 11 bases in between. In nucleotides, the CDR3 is TGTGCCAGTAGATCCAGCAGGCTGAACACTGAAGCTTTCTTT. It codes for CASRSSRLNTEAFF.

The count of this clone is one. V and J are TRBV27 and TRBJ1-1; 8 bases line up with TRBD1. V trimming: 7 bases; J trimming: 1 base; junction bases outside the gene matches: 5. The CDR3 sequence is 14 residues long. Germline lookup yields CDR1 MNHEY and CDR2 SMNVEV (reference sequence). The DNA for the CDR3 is TGTGCCAGCAACCCAGGGGGCCCGAACACTGAAGCTTTCTTT. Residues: CASNPGGPNTEAFF.

The chain's CDR3 is CASGLGGSSYNEQFF. CDR3 DNA: TGTGCCAGCGGGCTTGGGGGGAGCTCCTACAATGAGCAGTTCTTC. This chain connects TRBV11-2 to TRBJ2-1; TRBD2 is a possible D gene (6 bases). The germline V and J ends were trimmed by 8 bases and 0 bases, with 14 bases remaining between them. Germline V gene lookup returns CDR1 SGHAT and CDR2 FQNNGV. The CDR3 runs to 15 residues.

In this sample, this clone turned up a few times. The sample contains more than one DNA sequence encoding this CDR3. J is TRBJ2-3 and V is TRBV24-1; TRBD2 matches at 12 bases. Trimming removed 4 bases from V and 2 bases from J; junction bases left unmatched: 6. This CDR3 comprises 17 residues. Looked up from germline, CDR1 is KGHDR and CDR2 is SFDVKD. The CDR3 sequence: CATSDQGLAGSTDTQYF. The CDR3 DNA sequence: TGTGCCACCAGTGACCAAGGACTAGCGGGGTCCACAGATACGCAGTATTTT.

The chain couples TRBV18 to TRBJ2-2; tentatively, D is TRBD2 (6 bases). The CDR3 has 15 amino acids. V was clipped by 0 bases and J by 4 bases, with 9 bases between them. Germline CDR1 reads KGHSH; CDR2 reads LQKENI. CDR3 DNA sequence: TGTGCCAGCTCACCACCCCGGGGAGGCACCGGGGAGCTGTTTTTT. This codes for CASSPPRGGTGELFF.

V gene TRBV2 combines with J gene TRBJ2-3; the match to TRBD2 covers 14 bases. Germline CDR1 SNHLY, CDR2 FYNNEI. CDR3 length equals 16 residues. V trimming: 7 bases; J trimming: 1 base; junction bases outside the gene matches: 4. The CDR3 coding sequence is TGTGCCAGCAACCCGGGACTAGCGGGGGGCACAGATACGCAGTATTTT. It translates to CASNPGLAGGTDTQYF.

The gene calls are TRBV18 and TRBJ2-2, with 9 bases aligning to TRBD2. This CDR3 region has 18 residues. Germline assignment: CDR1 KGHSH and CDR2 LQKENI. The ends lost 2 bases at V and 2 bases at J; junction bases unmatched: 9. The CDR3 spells CASSPVQAGGGNTGELFF. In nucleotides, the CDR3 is TGTGCCAGCTCACCAGTGCAAGCGGGGGGCGGAAACACCGGGGAGCTGTTTTTT. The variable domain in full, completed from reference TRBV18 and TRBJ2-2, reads NAGVMQNPRHLVRRRGQEARLRCSPMKGHSHVYWYRQLPEEGLKFMVYLQKENIIDESGMPKERFSAEFPKEGPSILRIQQVVRGDSAAYFCASSPVQAGGGNTGELFFGEGSRLTVL.

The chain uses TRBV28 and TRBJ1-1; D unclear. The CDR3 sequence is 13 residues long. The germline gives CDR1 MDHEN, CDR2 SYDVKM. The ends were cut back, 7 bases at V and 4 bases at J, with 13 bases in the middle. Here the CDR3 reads CASTSLFGTEAFF. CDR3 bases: TGTGCCAGCACAAGCCTTTTTGGCACTGAAGCTTTCTTT.

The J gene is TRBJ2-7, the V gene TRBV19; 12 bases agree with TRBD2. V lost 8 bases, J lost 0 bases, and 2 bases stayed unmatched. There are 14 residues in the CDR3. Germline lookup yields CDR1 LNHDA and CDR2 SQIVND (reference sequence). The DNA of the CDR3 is TGTGCCAGTGCACTAGCGGGAGGCTCCTACGAGCAGTACTTC. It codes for CASALAGGSYEQYF.

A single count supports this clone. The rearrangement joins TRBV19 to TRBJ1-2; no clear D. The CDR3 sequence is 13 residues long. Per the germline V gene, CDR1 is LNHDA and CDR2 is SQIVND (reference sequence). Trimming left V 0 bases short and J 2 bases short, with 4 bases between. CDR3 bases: TGTGCCAGTAGTATAGAAAGCAACTATGGCTACACCTTC. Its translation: CASSIESNYGYTF.

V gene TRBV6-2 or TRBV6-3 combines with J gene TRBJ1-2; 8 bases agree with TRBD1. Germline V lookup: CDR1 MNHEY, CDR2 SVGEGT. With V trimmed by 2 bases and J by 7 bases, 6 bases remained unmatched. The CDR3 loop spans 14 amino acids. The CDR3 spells CASSYPDRAGGYTF. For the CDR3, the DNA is TGTGCCAGCAGTTACCCGGACAGGGCCGGTGGCTACACCTTC.

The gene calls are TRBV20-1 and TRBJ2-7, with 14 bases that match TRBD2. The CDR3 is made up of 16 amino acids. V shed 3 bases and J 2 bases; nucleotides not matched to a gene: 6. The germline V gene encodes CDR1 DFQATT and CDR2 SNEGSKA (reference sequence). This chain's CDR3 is CSASKGTSGGPYEQYF. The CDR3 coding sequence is TGCAGTGCTAGTAAGGGGACTAGCGGGGGACCCTACGAGCAGTACTTC.

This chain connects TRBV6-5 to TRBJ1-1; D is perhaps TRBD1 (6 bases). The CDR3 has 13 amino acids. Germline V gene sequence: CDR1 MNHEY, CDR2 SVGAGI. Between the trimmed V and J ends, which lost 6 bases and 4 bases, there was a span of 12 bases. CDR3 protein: CASRHQGSTEAFF. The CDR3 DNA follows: TGTGCCAGCAGACACCAGGGGTCCACTGAAGCTTTCTTT.